Listed here is a single T cell receptor (beta chain). These data are taken from a study of T cell changes during pregnancy in multiple sclerosis. The data were produced by immunoSEQ multiplex PCR, yet TCRdb's version contains in-frame clones alone and is incomplete. The sample lists 55,000 to 80,000 clones, roughly 94% occurring once. The CDR3 length is 13 residues. CDR1 and CDR2 (germline): SQVTM, ANQGSEA. Trimming took 7 bases from V and 0 from J, leaving 12 bases between them. The sample here was peripheral blood, taken in the third trimester of pregnancy. The TCR sequence derives from a female donor with multiple sclerosis, enrolled in a pregnancy study. The V gene is TRBV29-1, the J gene TRBJ1-1, with D maybe TRBD1 (6 bases). The CDR3 loop reads CSARTDMNTEAFF. The CDR3 DNA reads as TGCAGCGCCCGGACAGACATGAACACTGAAGCTTTCTTT.